This entry features one TCR beta chain sequence. Its antigen is still unknown. Per-nucleotide qualities are absent, and no much larger clonotype sits a single base away. This specimen belongs to a study of shared clonotypes between healthy human individuals (dated by TCRdb to the early 2020s). About the full investigation: The cohort comprised two women and a few men aged 18 to 49 years. Blood TCR repertoires of roughly five healthy adults were deeply sequenced to estimate repertoire size and the extent of clonotype sharing between individuals. To increase sequencing depth and limit assay-specific biases, TCR repertoire library preparation and sequencing were carried out by different laboratories using diverse techniques. Leukapheresis yielded between about 0.94 and 9.5 billion PBMCs per donor.

Using the deep immunoSEQ assay, TCR CDR3 regions were amplified from genomic DNA by multiplex PCR. Extracted genomic DNA from each cell subset was spread evenly across all wells of several immunoSEQ 96-well plates, with each plate serving as a replicate. For unsorted PBMC, each replicate PCR was loaded with approximately 330 ng genomic DNA, equivalent to about 33,000 T cell genomes. Ten immunoSEQ deep assay plates were used to sequence unsorted PBMC genomic DNA. Purified libraries were quantified with a Qubit 3.0 fluorometer, sized on a Bioanalyzer 2100, and re-quantified with the KAPA Library Quantification kit. Every immunoSEQ 96-well plate was sequenced on a separate single-read 150-cycle Illumina NextSeq 550 flow cell. The original pipeline was this. Because only junctional sequences without quality scores were contained in the immunoSEQ output, filtering matching that applied to full-length reads could not be performed. Sequences were annotated with PyIR, a Python wrapper for IgBLAST v1.9, using IMGT germline references to assign V/J genes and CDR3. Reads were filtered out if the reads had weak V/J assignments (E-value above 1e-6), no CDR3, stop codons, out-of-frame junctions, or ambiguous translated residues. V3J clonotypes were defined as sequences sharing the same inferred V gene, J gene, and CDR3 amino acid sequence. Percentage overlap between repertoires was computed as shared unique clonotypes divided by the size of the smaller repertoire. RTK rarefaction, the Chao1 estimator, and Recon v2.1 estimates of unobserved clonotypes were used to assess repertoire richness. TCRdb took this table from immuneACCESS and kept in-frame rearrangements with V and J called. Such tables lack part of the clones; where checked against another copy, unresolved V genes explain under half of the gap, and the rest is unexplained. V, J and clone size are those of that table, while D and trimming were read from the DNA. For this sample there are about half a million clones; roughly 85% appear just once. The ten biggest clones cover approximately 12% of the sample.

The donors were healthy, HIV-negative adults with no recently reported acute infections or vaccinations. Every donor was a Caucasian adult living in Nashville, Tennessee, USA. For unsorted samples, approximately 81 million PBMCs were counted, and genomic DNA was extracted using the QIAamp DNA Blood Mini kit. Blood was collected by leukapheresis, and PBMCs were isolated by Ficoll-Histopaque density gradient centrifugation and then cryopreserved in liquid nitrogen vapor phase. Points the paper makes about the study in general: Sampling was restricted to blood, and TCR repertoires in tissue are likely to differ from TCR repertoires in blood. Based on pairwise subsampling, the degree of clonotype sharing among donors was expected to be affected by sequencing depth. The small number of donors limited the genetic and exposure-history diversity represented.

The source material was PBMCs. This clonotype was sampled from a woman between 40 and 55 years old in good health. Some clones in this sample may be carry-over from other donors' samples.

The nucleotides read TGTGCCAGTACCTTGGACAGGGCGGGCACCGGGGAGCTGTTTTTT. The resulting protein is CASTLDRAGTGELFF. Recombination joined TRBV19 with TRBJ2-2, with 8 junctional bases fitting TRBD1. Trimmed from V: 7 bases; trimmed from J: 4 bases; junction bases lacking a gene match: 8. The CDR3, from cysteine to phenylalanine, totals 15 residues. The kept DNA is CDR3 alone, 45 bases in frame from the first base. The germline V gene encodes CDR1 LNHDA and CDR2 SQIVND (reference sequence).